Listed here are 17 T cell receptor beta chains from one sample, sequenced in a study of cytomegalovirus exposure and HLA in healthy donors. The PCR employed 60 Vbeta primers together with 13 Jbeta primers. Repertoires were generated with immunoSEQ multiplex PCR, while TCRdb's copy carries only in-frame clones and drops some. The sample includes 90,000 to 100,000 clones, 80% of them seen just once. Sequenced: PBMCs. The source of these receptors is a man between 18 and 29 years old in good health and CMV-seronegative.

This clone was observed a few times. This sequence joins TRBV10-3 and TRBJ2-4; TRBD1 agrees at 7 bases. Germline lookup yields CDR1 ENHRY and CDR2 SYGVKD. V dropped 0 bases and J dropped 7; count of bases not matched to a gene: 6. The CDR3 contains 15 residues. CDR3: CAISESTGNLNIQYF. The CDR3 nucleotides are TGTGCCATCAGTGAGTCGACAGGGAATTTGAACATTCAGTACTTC.

In its sample, this clone was seen once. The CDR3 DNA reads as TGTGCCAGCTCACCTCAGGGGAGAACTGAAGCTTTCTTT. It specifies CASSPQGRTEAFF. The chain employs TRBV18 and TRBJ1-1; the D gene is possibly TRBD1 (6 bases). The germline V gene encodes CDR1 KGHSH and CDR2 LQKENI. This CDR3 is built from 13 residues. The V and J ends lost 3 bases and 5 bases respectively, with 10 bases between them.

The chain links TRBV19 to TRBJ1-1; a weak D match, TRBD1 (5 bases). The V gene's germline CDR1 is LNHDA and CDR2 SQIVND (reference sequence). Trimming cost V 9 bases and J 4 bases, with 15 bases left between them. The CDR3 length is 13 residues. The CDR3 region is CASRNLQVTEAFF. CDR3 nucleotide sequence: TGTGCCAGCAGAAACCTACAGGTCACTGAAGCTTTCTTT.

This clone was detected once. The gene calls are TRBV5-1 and TRBJ2-7; TRBD2 matches at 7 bases. The CDR3 is made up of 14 amino acids. V shed 4 bases, J shed 9 bases, and the junction held 13 bases outside the gene matches. From germline, CDR1 is SGHRS and CDR2 YFSETQ. This CDR3 is CASSIPASGSRQYF. CDR3 DNA sequence: TGCGCCAGCAGCATACCCGCTAGCGGCTCCCGGCAGTACTTC.

This chain uses TRBV6-1 with TRBJ1-6, with 7 positions matching TRBD1. Losses at the gene ends were 4 bases for V and 5 bases for J; bases not matched to a gene: 8. The germline gives CDR1 MNHNS, CDR2 SASEGT. The CDR3 has 16 residues. This CDR3 reads CASSVLGGQHNSPLHF. The CDR3, as DNA: TGTGCCAGCAGTGTCTTAGGGGGACAGCATAATTCACCCCTCCACTTT.

The CDR3 nucleotides read TGTGCCAGCAGCTTAGATATAGGCCCCGGGGGCTACACCTTC. As protein: CASSLDIGPGGYTF. The chain uses TRBV7-2 and TRBJ1-2; D is undetermined. Per the germline V gene, CDR1 is SGHTA and CDR2 is FQGNSA. The CDR3 has 14 residues. V was trimmed by 1 base and J by 8 bases, leaving 14 bases between them.

This rearrangement joins TRBV11-2 to TRBJ2-2; 9 bases match TRBD1. Per germline, CDR1 SGHAT and CDR2 FQNNGV. The V segment lost 3 bases and the J segment 7 bases; nucleotides outside the gene matches: 6. CDR3 length: 15 amino acids. The DNA of the CDR3 is TGTGCCAGCAGCTTCGGGACAGGGAGGATCGGGGAGCTGTTTTTT. This translates into CASSFGTGRIGELFF. Full variable domain (rest looked up from reference TRBV11-2 and TRBJ2-2): EAGVAQSPRYKIIEKRQSVAFWCNPISGHATLYWYQQILGQGPKLLIQFQNNGVVDDSQLPKDRFSAERLKGVDSTLKIQPAKLEDSAVYLCASSFGTGRIGELFFGEGSRLTVL.

The V gene is TRBV27, the J gene TRBJ1-3; D is unresolved. Germline V gene data show CDR1 as MNHEY and CDR2 as SMNVEV (reference sequence). CDR3 length equals 16 residues. Trimming removed 3 bases from V and 0 bases from J, with 12 bases in between. As DNA, the CDR3 is TGTGCCAGCAGTTTCGCCAGGCCCAACTCTGGAAACACCATATATTTT. This codes for CASSFARPNSGNTIYF.

This chain uses TRBV30 with TRBJ2-7; 9 bases are shared with TRBD1. CDR3 length: 12 amino acids. CDR1 GTSNPN and CDR2 SVGIG come from the germline V gene (reference sequence). The V gene end was trimmed by 7 bases and the J gene end by 2 bases; junction bases not matched to a gene: 3. CDR3 DNA sequence: TGTGCCTCGACAGGGGGACCCTACGAGCAGTACTTC. Translating gives CASTGGPYEQYF.

The chain combines TRBV7-6 with TRBJ1-5; possibly TRBD1 for D (5 bases). Germline V gene sequence: CDR1 SGHVS, CDR2 FNYEAQ. The CDR3 covers 13 residues. The V end was cut by 5 bases, the J end by 6 bases, with 11 bases between. CDR3 protein: CASSPQGLQPQHF. The CDR3, as DNA: TGTGCCAGCAGCCCCCAGGGCCTTCAGCCCCAGCATTTT.

This sequence joins TRBV11-3 and TRBJ1-1; D remains ambiguous. Looked up from germline, CDR1 is SGHNT and CDR2 is YENEEA. There are 14 residues in the CDR3. Trimming left V 2 bases short and J 1 base short, with 8 bases between. The CDR3 here is CASSLSGGNTEAFF. The CDR3 DNA is TGTGCCAGCAGCTTATCAGGAGGGAACACTGAAGCTTTCTTT.

J is TRBJ1-2 and V is TRBV19; a weak D match, TRBD1 (6 bases). Germline CDR1 is LNHDA and CDR2 is SQIVND (reference sequence). CDR3 length equals 16 residues. V dropped 7 bases and J dropped 4 bases, with 22 bases sitting between them. CDR3 region: CASTSGGQGIPYGYTF. DNA of the CDR3: TGTGCCAGTACCTCCGGGGGGCAGGGGATCCCCTATGGCTACACCTTC.

This sequence joins TRBV19 and TRBJ1-6; tentatively, D is TRBD1 (5 bases). Looked up from germline, CDR1 is LNHDA and CDR2 is SQIVND (reference sequence). There are 13 residues in the CDR3. Trimming took 8 bases from V and 6 from J, leaving 11 bases between them. CDR3 DNA sequence: TGTGCCAGTTGTGGGCAGGGTAATTCACCCCTCCACTTT. Its translation: CASCGQGNSPLHF.

The rearrangement links TRBV2 to TRBJ2-5, with 13 bases matching TRBD2. Looked up from germline, CDR1 is SNHLY and CDR2 is FYNNEI. J gave up 5 bases and V 5 bases, and 8 bases lay outside the gene matches. The CDR3 spans 16 residues. Here the CDR3 reads CASSRQTSGGSETQYF. CDR3 DNA sequence: TGTGCCAGCAGTCGGCAGACTAGCGGGGGGAGTGAGACCCAGTACTTC.

The chain uses TRBV7-2 and TRBJ2-3, with 7 nucleotides matching TRBD2. Germline values: CDR1 SGHTA, CDR2 FQGNSA. The V and J ends lost 2 bases and 6 bases, in that order; junction bases with no gene match: 5. The CDR3 extends over 14 amino acids. CDR3 protein: CASSLNGGWDTQYF. Here the CDR3 DNA reads TGTGCCAGCAGCTTAAACGGGGGGTGGGATACGCAGTATTTT.

The CDR3 DNA sequence: TGTGCCAGCAGTCGGACGACCGGGGATCCGAACTATGGCTACACCTTC. It yields the protein CASSRTTGDPNYGYTF. The chain employs TRBV7-8 and TRBJ1-2; D not resolved. V lost 6 bases to trimming and J lost 2 bases, with 19 bases between them. This CDR3 has 16 amino acids. The germline V gene encodes CDR1 SGHVS and CDR2 FQNEAQ. Full variable domain (remainder filled in from reference TRBV7-8 and TRBJ1-2): GAGVSQSPRYKVAKRGQDVALRCDPISGHVSLFWYQQALGQGPEFLTYFQNEAQLDKSGLPSDRFFAERPEGSVSTLKIQRTQQEDSAVYLCASSRTTGDPNYGYTFGSGTRLTVV.

Written as DNA, the CDR3 is TGTGCCAGTGGTTTGCTAGCGGGGGCCCCGCGCGGCGAGCAGTTCTTC. Translated, it gives CASGLLAGAPRGEQFF. This chain links TRBV19 with TRBJ2-1, with 10 nucleotides matching TRBD2. CDR1 is LNHDA and CDR2 is SQIVND in the germline V gene (reference sequence). Losses at the gene ends were 8 bases for V and 10 bases for J; bases not matched to a gene: 17. The CDR3 is made up of 16 amino acids.